Below are 10 T cell receptor beta chains sequenced from a single sample in a study of Ad26.COV2.S vaccination and SARS-CoV-2 variants. The table came from immunoSEQ multiplex PCR; TCRdb's copy has only in-frame clones and leaves some out. The data contain hundreds of thousands of clones, roughly 89% of them singletons. As to treatment: some 20 received Ad26.COV2.S at low or high dose, single or two shots; 5 received placebo; per-sample allocation not given. At day 63 after the first vaccine or placebo injection, samples were drawn. Sequenced here: peripheral blood, sampled in a trial of Ad26.COV2.S vaccine versus placebo. The receptors here all came from a person between 18 and 60 years old who received the Ad26.COV2.S COVID-19 vaccine or a placebo.

V gene TRBV7-2 combines with J gene TRBJ2-1, with 15 nucleotides matching TRBD2. Trimming cost V 7 bases and J 5 bases; bases outside gene matches: 12. This CDR3 has 18 residues. Germline CDR1 reads SGHTA; CDR2 reads FQGNSA. In nucleotides, the CDR3 is TGTGCCAGCACCACCCCTGGACTAGCGGGGGGGCCCAACAATGAGCAGTTCTTC. This codes for CASTTPGLAGGPNNEQFF.

The genes are TRBV9 and TRBJ1-5, with D maybe TRBD1 (5 bases). Germline CDR1 SGDLS, CDR2 YYNGEE. V lost 6 bases, J lost 1 base, and 14 bases lay in between. The length of the CDR3 is 15 residues. The CDR3 here is CASTYPRASNQPQHF. The CDR3 coding sequence is TGTGCCAGCACCTATCCCAGGGCCAGCAATCAGCCCCAGCATTTT.

The CDR3 loop is CASSLEEWGEQFF. CDR3 sequence (DNA): TGTGCCAGCAGCTTAGAGGAGTGGGGTGAGCAGTTCTTC. V gene TRBV7-8 combines with J gene TRBJ2-1; D unresolved. Per germline, CDR1 SGHVS and CDR2 FQNEAQ. The V end lost 1 base, the J end lost 9 bases, and 10 bases lay between the germline ends. CDR3 size: 13 residues.

The genes are TRBV25-1 and TRBJ2-5; the match to TRBD2 covers 9 bases. Looked up from germline, CDR1 is MGHDK and CDR2 is SYGVNS. V was pared by 4 bases and J by 4 bases, with 4 bases of the junction left unmatched. The CDR3 sequence is 14 residues long. CDR3 in amino acids: CASSVAGVRETQYF. The DNA for the CDR3 is TGTGCCAGCAGTGTAGCGGGAGTGCGAGAGACCCAGTACTTC.

The genes are TRBV7-3 and TRBJ2-1; TRBD2 agrees at 10 bases. There are 18 residues in the CDR3. V shed 4 bases and J 2 bases; nucleotides not matched to a gene: 11. Per the germline V gene, CDR1 is SGHTA and CDR2 is FQGTGA. The CDR3 DNA follows: TGTGCCAGCAGCTCCCCCGTTGTTGGACTAGCGGCCTACAATGAGCAGTTCTTC. Protein: CASSSPVVGLAAYNEQFF. Supplemented by reference TRBV7-3 and TRBJ2-1, the full variable domain reads GAGVSQTPSNKVTEKGKYVELRCDPISGHTALYWYRQSLGQGPEFLIYFQGTGAADDSGLPNDRFFAVRPEGSVSTLKIQRTERGDSAVYLCASSSPVVGLAAYNEQFFGPGTRLTVL.

The chain carries TRBV23-1 and TRBJ2-1, with unresolved D. TRBV23-1 is given ORF status, its function remaining uncertain. V lost 0 bases and J lost 3, with 6 bases in between. There are 14 residues in the CDR3. The CDR3 DNA reads TGCGCCAGCAGTCAATCGGCTGTCTACAATGAGCAGTTCTTC. Its translation: CASSQSAVYNEQFF.

This sequence joins TRBV29-1 and TRBJ2-5, with TRBD1 identical over 9 bases. Unmatched junction bases numbered 10, after V lost 6 bases and J lost 5 bases. Germline CDR1 is SQVTM and CDR2 is ANQGSEA. The CDR3 runs 14 residues. CDR3 in amino acids: CSVVYRGRGETQYF. Written as DNA, the CDR3 is TGCAGCGTGGTCTACAGGGGGCGGGGGGAGACCCAGTACTTC. The whole variable domain, filled in from reference TRBV29-1 and TRBJ2-5, reads SAVISQKPSRDICQRGTSLTIQCQVDSQVTMMFWYRQQPGQSLTLIATANQGSEATYESGFVIDKFPISRPNLTFSTLTVSNMSPEDSSIYLCSVVYRGRGETQYFGPGTRLLVL.

The chain recombines TRBV28 with TRBJ1-5, with 10 bases aligning to TRBD1. V lost 6 bases, J lost 6 bases, and 8 bases stayed unmatched. The CDR3 extends over 15 amino acids. CDR1 MDHEN and CDR2 SYDVKM come from the germline V gene. This chain's CDR3 is CASRPGQGLTQPQHF. For the CDR3, the DNA is TGTGCCAGCAGGCCGGGACAGGGGCTGACTCAGCCCCAGCATTTT.

This sequence joins TRBV4-2 and TRBJ2-1, with 9 bases that match TRBD1. The V segment lost 1 base and the J segment 5 bases; nucleotides outside the gene matches: 9. CDR1 and CDR2 (germline): LGHNA, YNFKEQ. The CDR3 totals 17 residues. CDR3 loop: CASSQVSETGGHNEQFF. The CDR3 coding sequence is TGTGCCAGCAGCCAAGTTAGCGAGACAGGGGGGCACAATGAGCAGTTCTTC.

The chain links TRBV19 to TRBJ2-1; perhaps TRBD2 as D (6 bases). The germline CDR1 and CDR2 sequences are LNHDA and SQIVND (reference sequence). Trimming removed 5 bases from V and 8 bases from J, with 19 bases in between. The CDR3 is 15 residues long. The CDR3 nucleotides read TGTGCCAGTAGTTACCCCGCGGAGGGAAGGGATGAGCAGTTCTTC. The encoded protein is CASSYPAEGRDEQFF. The variable domain in full, with the rest retrieved from reference TRBV19 and TRBJ2-1, is DGGITQSPKYLFRKEGQNVTLSCEQNLNHDAMYWYRQDPGQGLRLIYYSQIVNDFQKGDIAEGYSVSREKKESFPLTVTSAQKNPTAFYLCASSYPAEGRDEQFFGPGTRLTVL.